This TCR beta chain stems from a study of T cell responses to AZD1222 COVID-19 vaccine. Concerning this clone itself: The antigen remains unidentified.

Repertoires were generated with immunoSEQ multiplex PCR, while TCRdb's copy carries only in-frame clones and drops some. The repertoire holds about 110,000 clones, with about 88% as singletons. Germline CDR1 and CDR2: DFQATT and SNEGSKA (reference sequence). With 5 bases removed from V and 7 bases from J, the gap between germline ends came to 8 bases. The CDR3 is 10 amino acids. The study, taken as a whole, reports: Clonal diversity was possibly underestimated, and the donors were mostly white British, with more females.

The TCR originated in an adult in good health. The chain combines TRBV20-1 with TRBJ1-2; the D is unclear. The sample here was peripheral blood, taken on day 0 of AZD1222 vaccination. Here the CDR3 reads CSASKSGYTF. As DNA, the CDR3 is TGCAGTGCTTCAAAATCTGGCTACACCTTC.